This T cell receptor beta chain stems from a study of T cell responses to AZD1222 COVID-19 vaccine (dated by TCRdb to the early 2020s). A note on the overall study: A total of just over 230 trial participants underwent TCR sequencing, of whom about 200 had received two doses of AZD1222 and around 25 had received two doses of the MenACWY control vaccine. Trial participants were enrolled by age into subgroups of 18-55, 56-69 and 70-plus years, and approximately 150, 30 and 60 TCR-sequenced participants, respectively, were included in these subgroups.

The CDR3 regions of human TCRbeta chains were subjected to immunosequencing. Concerning the study's data processing: Repertoire TCRs were checked for matches against a reference library of SARS-CoV-2-specific TCRs that had been generated using the MIRA antigen-specificity platform. Breadth meant the fraction of unique TCRs that were SARS-CoV-2-associated, whereas depth meant the fraction of total T cells that were SARS-CoV-2-associated. Using the MIRA data, each spike-specific TCR was mapped to the spike region that the TCR reacts to and placed in a CD4 or CD8 class. Log10-transformed breadth and depth values were compared by one-way ANOVA with Sidak's multiple comparisons tests. This immuneACCESS table, as held by TCRdb, lists in-frame sequences with V and J called but not all clones. Of the missing ones, under half trace to an unresolved V gene in checked studies; the others have no known cause. The V and J calls and clone size are taken from that table; D and trimming were inferred from the DNA. The sample records roughly 200,000 clones, roughly 92% of which are singletons. About 3.5% of the sample is in the top ten clones.

Trimming at the junction amounts to 5 bases on V and 5 bases on J, and the germline ends lie 15 bases apart. CDR1 LNHNV and CDR2 YYDKDF were looked up in the germline V gene (reference sequence). Its CDR3 holds 14 amino acids, cysteine through phenylalanine. Just CDR3 DNA is preserved here, 42 bases in frame from base 1. Interpreted using the paper, the time point label stands for: about 28 days (+/-7) after the second vaccine dose. Because spike-specific TCR depth and breadth did not differ between the two schedules, AZD1222 recipients who got a second dose at roughly 4 weeks were pooled with those who got a second dose at roughly 12 weeks. Vaccinee samples were obtained from the UK trials COV001 and COV002, which included a single-blind randomized controlled phase 2/3 trial of AZD1222 (ChAdOx1 nCoV-19) in healthy adults. For TCRbeta chain sequencing, PBMC samples from trial participants were taken at day 0 and at day 28 after the second dose.

Comment on this clone: Its antigen remains undetermined. No base quality information exists; no much larger clone differs at one position.

What the authors observed across the whole study: In the small 56-69-year group, the increase in depth fell short of significance, most likely because of low power. Reportedly, close to half of the unique spike-specific TCRs recognized epitopes lying outside the regions that are mutated in the B.1.351 and B.1.1.7 variants. The vaccine-associated CD4 TCRs covered the entire spike protein, and the dominant responses fell in regions 160-218 and 743-854. Only a handful of AZD1222 recipients were SARS-CoV-2 seropositive at baseline, limiting conclusions about previously exposed vaccinees. Because no day 14 peak-response samples were available, the repertoires could be characterized only after the peak T cell response. After two AZD1222 doses, spike-specific TCR breadth and depth were significantly higher than at day 0 and than in MenACWY recipients. Most participants were white British and females outnumbered males, and the authors suggested that clonal diversity may have been underestimated.

The sequence was collected from an adult who received the AZD1222 COVID-19 vaccine. The V and J genes are TRBV15 and TRBJ1-1; the best D guess is TRBD1, with 6 bases matching. The material sequenced was peripheral blood, taken 28 days after the second AZD1222 dose. In nucleotide form, the sequence is TGTGCCACCAGCCGCAAGGGGCAGGGGACTGAAGCTTTCTTT. It translates as CATSRKGQGTEAFF.